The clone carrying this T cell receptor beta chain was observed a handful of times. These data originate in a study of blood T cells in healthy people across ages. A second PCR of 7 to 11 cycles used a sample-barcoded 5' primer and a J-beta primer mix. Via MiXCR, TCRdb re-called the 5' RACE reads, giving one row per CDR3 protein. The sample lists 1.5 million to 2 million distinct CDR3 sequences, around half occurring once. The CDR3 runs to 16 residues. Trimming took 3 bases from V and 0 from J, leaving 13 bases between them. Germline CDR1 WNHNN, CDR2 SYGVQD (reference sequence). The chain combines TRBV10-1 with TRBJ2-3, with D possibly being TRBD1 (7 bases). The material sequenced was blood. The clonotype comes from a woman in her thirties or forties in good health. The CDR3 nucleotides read TGCGCCAGCAGTGAATTGACAGGGACTAGCACAGATACGCAGTATTTT. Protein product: CASSELTGTSTDTQYF.